This TCR beta chain was identified during a study of cytomegalovirus exposure and HLA in healthy donors. Germline V lookup: CDR1 SGHTS, CDR2 YDEGEE. The J segment lost 5 bases and the V segment lost 5 bases, leaving 15 bases of the junction unmatched. The CDR3 has 16 residues. Overall study results and limits: Exclusion applied to some V segments, including TRBV6-2 and TRBV6-3, as they were indistinguishable. The later analysis indicated that the majority of CMV-associated TCR beta chains appeared HLA-restricted.

60 Vbeta and 13 Jbeta primers were used in PCR. Here immunoSEQ multiplex PCR was the method, and the copy in TCRdb shows in-frame clones only, minus some. The sample shows over 100,000 clones, 80% of them seen only once. Notes on this clone: Its specificity is unknown.

The chain recombines TRBV5-8 with TRBJ2-5; 7 bases line up with TRBD1. The TCR comes from a man under 40 in good health and CMV-seronegative. The source material was PBMCs. This CDR3 reads CASSRTGDRISETQYF. The CDR3 coding sequence is TGTGCCAGCAGTCGTACAGGGGATCGTATATCCGAGACCCAGTACTTC.